The clone carrying this T cell receptor beta chain showed up just once. This specimen comes from a study of CD8 T cells in Susac syndrome. An input of 0.5 to 1 ug of RNA was subjected to reverse transcription using random hexamers. TCRdb used MiXCR to reprocess the immunoSEQ multiplex PCR reads, holding one entry per CDR3 protein. The sample holds more than 250,000 distinct CDR3 sequences, about 90% seen once. This TCR was sampled from a human donor with multiple sclerosis. The sequencing sample was made of CD4+ T cells from PBMCs.

The CDR3 is CAWNQGTGNSPLHF. DNA of the CDR3: TGTGCCTGGAACCAAGGGACAGGGAATTCACCCCTCCACTTT. The V gene is TRBV30, the J gene TRBJ1-6; 9 nucleotides line up with TRBD1. CDR1 and CDR2 (germline): GTSNPN, SVGIG (reference sequence). CDR3 length: 14 amino acids. With V trimmed by 4 bases and J by 7 bases, 5 bases remained unmatched. Full variable domain (missing parts from reference TRBV30 and TRBJ1-6): SQTIHQWPATLVQPVGSPLSLECTVEGTSNPNLYWYRQAAGRGLQLLFYSVGIGQISSEVPQNLSASRPQDRQFILSSKKLLLSDSGFYLCAWNQGTGNSPLHFGNGTRLTVT.